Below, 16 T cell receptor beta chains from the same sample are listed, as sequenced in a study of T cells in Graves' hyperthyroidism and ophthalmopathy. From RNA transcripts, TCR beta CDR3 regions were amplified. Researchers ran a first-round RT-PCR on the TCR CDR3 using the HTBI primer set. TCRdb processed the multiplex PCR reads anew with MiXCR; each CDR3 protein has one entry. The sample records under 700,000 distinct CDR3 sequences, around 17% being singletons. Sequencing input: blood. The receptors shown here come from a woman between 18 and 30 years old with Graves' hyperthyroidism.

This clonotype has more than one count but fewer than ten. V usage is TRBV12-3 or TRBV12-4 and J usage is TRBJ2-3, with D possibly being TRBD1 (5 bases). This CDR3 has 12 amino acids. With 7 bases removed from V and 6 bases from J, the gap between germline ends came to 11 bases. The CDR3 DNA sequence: TGTGCCAGCACCCTATCAGGGGATACGCAGTATTTT. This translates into CASTLSGDTQYF.

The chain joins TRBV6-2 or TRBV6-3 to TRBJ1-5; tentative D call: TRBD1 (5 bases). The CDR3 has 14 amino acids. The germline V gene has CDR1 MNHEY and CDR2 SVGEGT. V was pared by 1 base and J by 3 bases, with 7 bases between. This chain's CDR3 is CASSYWDLNQPQHF. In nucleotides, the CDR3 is TGTGCCAGCAGTTACTGGGACCTCAATCAGCCCCAGCATTTT.

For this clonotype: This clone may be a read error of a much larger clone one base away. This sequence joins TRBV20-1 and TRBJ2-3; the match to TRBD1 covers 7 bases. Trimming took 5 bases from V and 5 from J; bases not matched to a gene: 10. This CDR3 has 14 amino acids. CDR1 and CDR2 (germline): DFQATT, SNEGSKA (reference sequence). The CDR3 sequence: CSASRGPRIDTQYF. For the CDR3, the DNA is TGCAGTGCTTCGAGGGGGCCAAGAATAGATACGCAGTATTTT.

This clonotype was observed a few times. The CDR3 DNA reads TGTGCCAGCAGCCACACAGGGGGCCGAGCTGAAGCTTTCTTT. Protein: CASSHTGGRAEAFF. The chain carries TRBV6-1 and TRBJ1-1; 9 bases map to TRBD1. The length of the CDR3 is 14 residues. Germline trimming cut 6 bases from V and 6 bases from J; bases unmatched to any gene: 8. Germline V gives CDR1 MNHNS, CDR2 SASEGT.

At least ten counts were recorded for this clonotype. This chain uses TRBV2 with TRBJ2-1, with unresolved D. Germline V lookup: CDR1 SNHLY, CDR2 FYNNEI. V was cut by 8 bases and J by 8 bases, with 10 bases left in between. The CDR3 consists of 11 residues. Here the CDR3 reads CASQQWDEQFF. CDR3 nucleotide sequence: TGTGCCAGCCAACAGTGGGATGAGCAGTTCTTC. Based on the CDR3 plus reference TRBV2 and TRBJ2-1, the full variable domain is EPEVTQTPSHQVTQMGQEVILRCVPISNHLYFYWYRQILGQKVEFLVSFYNNEISEKSEIFDDQFSVERPDGSNFTLKIRSTKLEDSAMYFCASQQWDEQFFGPGTRLTVL.

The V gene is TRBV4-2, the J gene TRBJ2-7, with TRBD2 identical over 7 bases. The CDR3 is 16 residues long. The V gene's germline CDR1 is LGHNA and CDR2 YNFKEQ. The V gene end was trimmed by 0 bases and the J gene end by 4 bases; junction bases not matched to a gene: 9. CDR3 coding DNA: TGTGCCAGCAGCCAAGATCTGGGGGGGGGGATATACGAGCAGTACTTC. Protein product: CASSQDLGGGIYEQYF.

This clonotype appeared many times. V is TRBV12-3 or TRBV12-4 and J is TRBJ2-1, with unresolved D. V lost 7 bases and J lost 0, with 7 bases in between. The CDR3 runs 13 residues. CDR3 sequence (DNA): TGTGCCAGCACGATAAGCTCCTACAATGAGCAGTTCTTC. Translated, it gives CASTISSYNEQFF.

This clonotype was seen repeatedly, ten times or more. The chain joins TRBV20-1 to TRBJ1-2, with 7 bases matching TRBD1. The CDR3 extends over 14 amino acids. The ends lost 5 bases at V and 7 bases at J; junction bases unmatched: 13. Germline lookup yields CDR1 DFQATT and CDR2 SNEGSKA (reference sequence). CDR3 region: CSAGLTGKTVGYTF. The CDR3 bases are TGCAGTGCTGGATTGACAGGGAAGACGGTTGGCTACACCTTC.

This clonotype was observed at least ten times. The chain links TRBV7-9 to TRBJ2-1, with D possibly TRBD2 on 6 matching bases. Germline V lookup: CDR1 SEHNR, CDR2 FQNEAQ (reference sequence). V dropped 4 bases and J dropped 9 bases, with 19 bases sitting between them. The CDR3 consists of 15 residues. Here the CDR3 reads CASSWDRDSVGEQFF. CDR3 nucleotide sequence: TGTGCCAGCAGCTGGGACCGGGACTCCGTTGGTGAGCAGTTCTTC.

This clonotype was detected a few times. CDR3 nucleotide sequence: TGTGCCAGCAGCTTGGGTCCCCGCGGTATGAACACTGAAGCTTTCTTT. Translating gives CASSLGPRGMNTEAFF. The V call is TRBV5-6, the J call TRBJ1-1, with D unresolved. V was trimmed by 0 bases and J by 0 bases, leaving 12 bases between them. This CDR3 has 16 residues. Germline V gene lookup returns CDR1 SGHDT and CDR2 YYEEEE.

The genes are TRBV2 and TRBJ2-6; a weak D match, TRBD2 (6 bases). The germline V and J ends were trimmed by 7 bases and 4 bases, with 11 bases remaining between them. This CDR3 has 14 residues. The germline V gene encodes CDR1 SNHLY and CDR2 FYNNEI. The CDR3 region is CASKGGIGANVLTF. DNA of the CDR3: TGTGCCAGCAAAGGAGGGATCGGGGCCAACGTCCTGACTTTC.

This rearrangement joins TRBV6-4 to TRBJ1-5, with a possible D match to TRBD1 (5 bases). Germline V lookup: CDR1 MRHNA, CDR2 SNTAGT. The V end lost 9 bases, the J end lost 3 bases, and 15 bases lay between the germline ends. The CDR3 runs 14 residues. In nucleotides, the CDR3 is TGTGCCAGTCCCTTTGGGACTACCAATCAGCCCCAGCATTTT. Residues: CASPFGTTNQPQHF.

DNA for the CDR3: TGTGCCAGCAGCCAGGTGGCAGGGTTGACTGAAGCTTTCTTT. Amino acid sequence: CASSQVAGLTEAFF. The chain joins TRBV11-3 to TRBJ1-1; D might be TRBD1 (5 bases). The V end lost 5 bases, the J end lost 5 bases, and 15 bases lay between the germline ends. Per the germline V gene, CDR1 is SGHNT and CDR2 is YENEEA. The CDR3 contains 14 residues.

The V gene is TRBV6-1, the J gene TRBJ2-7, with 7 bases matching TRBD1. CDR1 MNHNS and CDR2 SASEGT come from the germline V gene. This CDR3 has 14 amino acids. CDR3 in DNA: TGTGGTACGATGTCCCGGGACAGCACCCGCGAGCAGTACTTC. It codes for CGTMSRDSTREQYF.

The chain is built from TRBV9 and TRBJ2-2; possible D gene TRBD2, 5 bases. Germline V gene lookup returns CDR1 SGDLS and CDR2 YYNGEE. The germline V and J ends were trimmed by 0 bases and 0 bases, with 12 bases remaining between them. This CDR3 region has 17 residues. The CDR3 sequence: CASSVGPRGTNTGELFF. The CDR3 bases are TGTGCCAGCAGCGTAGGCCCGCGAGGGACGAACACCGGGGAGCTGTTTTTT.

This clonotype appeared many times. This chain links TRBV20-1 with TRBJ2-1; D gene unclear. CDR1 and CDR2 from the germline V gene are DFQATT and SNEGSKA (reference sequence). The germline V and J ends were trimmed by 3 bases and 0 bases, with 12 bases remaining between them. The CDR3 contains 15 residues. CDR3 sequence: CSASSAKGSYNEQFF. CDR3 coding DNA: TGCAGTGCTAGCTCCGCGAAGGGCTCCTACAATGAGCAGTTCTTC.